Listed below are T cell receptor beta chains from one sample, sequenced in a study of OX40 agonist ivuxolimab in advanced cancers. This table comes from immunoSEQ multiplex PCR, and its TCRdb copy is limited to in-frame clones, with some not included. The sample includes 62,000 or so clones, about 90% of them seen just once. The starting material was CD4+ or CD8+ T cells sorted from blood, obtained in a trial of the OX40 agonist ivuxolimab. The receptors stem from an adult with an advanced solid tumor such as melanoma, head and neck, liver or kidney cancer. The CDR3 runs from the conserved cysteine through the conserved F or W. The D gene is left open where the match is weak. Expanded clones are given a class, and other clones once, few, many or no size at all.

clone size: -; V gene: TRBV6-1; D gene: -; J gene: TRBJ1-1; CDR3 protein: CASSVHQNTEAFF; CDR3 DNA: TGTGCCAGCAGTGTACACCAGAACACTGAAGCTTTCTTT
clone size: -; V gene: TRBV30; D gene: TRBD1; J gene: TRBJ2-6; CDR3 protein: CAWDRGLSGANVLTF; CDR3 DNA: TGTGCCTGGGACAGGGGTCTTTCTGGGGCCAACGTCCTGACTTTC
clone size: -; V gene: TRBV10-3; D gene: -; J gene: TRBJ2-7; CDR3 protein: CAISESHEQYF; CDR3 DNA: TGTGCCATCAGTGAGTCCCACGAGCAGTACTTC
clone size: -; V gene: TRBV6-5; D gene: -; J gene: TRBJ2-1; CDR3 protein: CASKELSYNEQFF; CDR3 DNA: TGTGCCAGCAAGGAACTCTCCTACAATGAGCAGTTCTTC
clone size: few; V gene: TRBV19; D gene: -; J gene: TRBJ1-1; CDR3 protein: CASSMGGTPTEAFF; CDR3 DNA: TGTGCCAGTAGTATGGGGGGGACACCCACTGAAGCTTTCTTT
clone size: -; V gene: TRBV19; D gene: -; J gene: TRBJ2-3; CDR3 protein: CASSLSGGTDTQYF; CDR3 DNA: TGTGCCAGTAGTCTCTCAGGGGGCACAGATACGCAGTATTTT
clone size: -; V gene: TRBV7-2; D gene: TRBD1; J gene: TRBJ2-7; CDR3 protein: CASSPGQVTTYEQYF; CDR3 DNA: TGTGCCAGCAGCCCAGGACAGGTTACGACATACGAGCAGTACTTC
clone size: -; V gene: TRBV2; D gene: -; J gene: TRBJ1-3; CDR3 protein: CASGPQRRDTIYF; CDR3 DNA: TGTGCCAGCGGGCCCCAACGGAGAGACACCATATATTTT
clone size: -; V gene: TRBV7-2; D gene: -; J gene: TRBJ1-3; CDR3 protein: CASRDGGQLGNTIYF; CDR3 DNA: TGTGCCAGCAGGGATGGGGGGCAACTGGGAAACACCATATATTTT
clone size: few; V gene: TRBV14; D gene: -; J gene: TRBJ2-7; CDR3 protein: CASSQVVGQVYEQYF; CDR3 DNA: TGTGCCAGCAGCCAAGTCGTGGGCCAGGTTTACGAGCAGTACTTC
clone size: -; V gene: TRBV28; D gene: -; J gene: TRBJ2-7; CDR3 protein: CASRGVTQGTQYF; CDR3 DNA: TGTGCCAGCAGGGGAGTGACACAGGGAACCCAGTACTTC
clone size: -; V gene: TRBV5-4; D gene: TRBD1; J gene: TRBJ2-5; CDR3 protein: CASSFTGTGPLGTQYF; CDR3 DNA: TGTGCCAGCAGCTTCACCGGGACAGGGCCCTTGGGGACCCAGTACTTC
clone size: few; V gene: TRBV28; D gene: -; J gene: TRBJ1-2; CDR3 protein: CASSFWRGYTF; CDR3 DNA: TGTGCCAGCAGTTTCTGGCGGGGCTACACCTTC
clone size: -; V gene: TRBV30; D gene: -; J gene: TRBJ2-6; CDR3 protein: CASDKGGFSGANVLTF; CDR3 DNA: TGTGCCTCGGACAAGGGGGGCTTCTCTGGGGCCAACGTCCTGACTTTC
clone size: -; V gene: TRBV6-1; D gene: -; J gene: TRBJ1-5; CDR3 protein: CASSAGFNQPQHF; CDR3 DNA: TGTGCCAGCAGTGCCGGGTTTAATCAGCCCCAGCATTTT
clone size: -; V gene: TRBV19; D gene: TRBD1; J gene: TRBJ1-2; CDR3 protein: CASRTGGLGGYTF; CDR3 DNA: TGTGCCAGTAGAACAGGGGGCCTGGGTGGCTACACCTTC
clone size: -; V gene: TRBV5-1; D gene: TRBD1; J gene: TRBJ1-3; CDR3 protein: CASSSSQGAYGNTIYF; CDR3 DNA: TGCGCCAGCAGCTCGTCTCAGGGGGCGTATGGAAACACCATATATTTT
clone size: once; V gene: TRBV4-1; D gene: TRBD1; J gene: TRBJ2-4; CDR3 protein: CASSQGTGALAKNIQYF; CDR3 DNA: TGCGCCAGCAGCCAAGGGACAGGGGCCCTAGCCAAAAACATTCAGTACTTC
clone size: once; V gene: TRBV9; D gene: -; J gene: TRBJ2-3; CDR3 protein: CASSVLGSTDTQYF; CDR3 DNA: TGTGCCAGCAGCGTCTTAGGTAGCACAGATACGCAGTATTTT
clone size: -; V gene: TRBV20-1; D gene: -; J gene: TRBJ2-7; CDR3 protein: CSAEAAYEQYF; CDR3 DNA: TGCAGTGCCGAGGCCGCGTACGAGCAGTACTTC
clone size: -; V gene: TRBV25-1; D gene: -; J gene: TRBJ2-7; CDR3 protein: CASSGGGGVFQYF; CDR3 DNA: TGTGCCAGCAGTGGCGGAGGGGGCGTTTTTCAGTACTTC
clone size: -; V gene: TRBV7-8; D gene: -; J gene: TRBJ1-5; CDR3 protein: CASSLAGRNQPQHF; CDR3 DNA: TGTGCCAGCAGCTTAGCGGGGAGGAACCAGCCCCAGCATTTT
clone size: -; V gene: TRBV27; D gene: -; J gene: TRBJ2-1; CDR3 protein: CASSFGSSYNEQFF; CDR3 DNA: TGTGCCAGCAGTTTTGGTTCGTCCTACAATGAGCAGTTCTTC
clone size: -; V gene: TRBV28; D gene: -; J gene: TRBJ1-2; CDR3 protein: CASIPELINYGYTF; CDR3 DNA: TGTGCCAGCATCCCAGAGTTGATAAACTATGGCTACACCTTC
clone size: -; V gene: TRBV7-7; D gene: -; J gene: TRBJ2-1; CDR3 protein: CASSLAGSYNEQFF; CDR3 DNA: TGTGCTAGCAGCTTAGCCGGCAGTTACAATGAGCAGTTCTTC
clone size: -; V gene: TRBV28; D gene: TRBD1; J gene: TRBJ1-2; CDR3 protein: CASTRQGAANYGYTF; CDR3 DNA: TGTGCCAGCACTCGACAGGGAGCGGCTAACTATGGCTACACCTTC
clone size: -; V gene: TRBV30; D gene: -; J gene: TRBJ2-7; CDR3 protein: CAWSVPGSYEQYF; CDR3 DNA: TGTGCCTGGAGTGTCCCGGGGTCCTACGAGCAGTACTTC
clone size: few; V gene: TRBV7-8; D gene: TRBD1; J gene: TRBJ1-1; CDR3 protein: CASSIDRGAEAFF; CDR3 DNA: TGTGCCAGCAGCATAGACAGGGGCGCAGAAGCTTTCTTT
clone size: -; V gene: TRBV11-2; D gene: TRBD2; J gene: TRBJ2-1; CDR3 protein: CASSPLIKQRDLVEQFF; CDR3 DNA: TGTGCCAGCAGCCCCCTTATAAAACAGCGGGATCTAGTTGAGCAGTTCTTC
clone size: -; V gene: TRBV11-2; D gene: -; J gene: TRBJ2-1; CDR3 protein: CASRRPGLTTAEQFF; CDR3 DNA: TGTGCCAGTCGAAGGCCGGGCCTCACTACAGCTGAGCAGTTCTTC
clone size: once; V gene: TRBV2; D gene: -; J gene: TRBJ1-2; CDR3 protein: CASSEREGRDDYGYTF; CDR3 DNA: TGTGCCAGCAGTGAACGGGAGGGCCGCGATGACTATGGCTACACCTTC
clone size: -; V gene: TRBV27; D gene: -; J gene: TRBJ2-7; CDR3 protein: CASSSTSETPYEQYF; CDR3 DNA: TGTGCCAGCAGTTCTACATCAGAGACACCTTACGAGCAGTACTTC
clone size: once; V gene: TRBV6-5; D gene: -; J gene: TRBJ1-2; CDR3 protein: CASSYGTLNYGYTF; CDR3 DNA: TGTGCCAGCAGTTACGGGACCCTTAACTATGGCTACACCTTC
clone size: -; V gene: TRBV28; D gene: -; J gene: TRBJ1-2; CDR3 protein: CASSLLGANYGYTF; CDR3 DNA: TGTGCCAGCAGTCTGCTTGGGGCTAACTATGGCTACACCTTC
clone size: -; V gene: TRBV2; D gene: TRBD2; J gene: TRBJ2-7; CDR3 protein: CASRGLAGGPGEQYF; CDR3 DNA: TGTGCCAGCAGAGGACTAGCGGGAGGGCCGGGGGAGCAGTACTTC
clone size: -; V gene: TRBV5-1; D gene: TRBD1; J gene: TRBJ2-1; CDR3 protein: CASSKTQGYTYNEQFF; CDR3 DNA: TGCGCCAGCAGCAAGACACAGGGGTACACCTACAATGAGCAGTTCTTC
clone size: -; V gene: TRBV14; D gene: TRBD1; J gene: TRBJ2-7; CDR3 protein: CASSQVNPGQGAHEQYF; CDR3 DNA: TGTGCCAGCAGCCAAGTCAACCCGGGACAGGGGGCCCACGAGCAGTACTTC
clone size: -; V gene: TRBV27; D gene: TRBD1; J gene: TRBJ2-1; CDR3 protein: CASSSLQGQGYNEQFF; CDR3 DNA: TGTGCCAGCAGTTCGCTACAGGGGCAGGGCTACAATGAGCAGTTCTTC
clone size: -; V gene: TRBV27; D gene: -; J gene: TRBJ1-6; CDR3 protein: CASSLSANSSPLHF; CDR3 DNA: TGTGCCAGCAGTTTATCAGCGAATTCCTCACCCCTCCACTTT
clone size: -; V gene: TRBV19; D gene: TRBD1; J gene: TRBJ2-5; CDR3 protein: CASSTVGSSGTGRRQETQYF; CDR3 DNA: TGTGCCAGTAGTACCGTTGGGAGTTCGGGGACAGGGCGGAGGCAAGAGACCCAGTACTTC
clone size: -; V gene: TRBV7-6; D gene: -; J gene: TRBJ2-7; CDR3 protein: CASSFSGAHEQYF; CDR3 DNA: TGTGCCAGCAGCTTCTCGGGGGCCCACGAGCAGTACTTC
clone size: -; V gene: TRBV2; D gene: TRBD1; J gene: TRBJ2-7; CDR3 protein: CASSDGTGGRSVAYEQYF; CDR3 DNA: TGTGCCAGCAGTGATGGGACAGGGGGCCGGTCAGTTGCCTACGAGCAGTACTTC
clone size: -; V gene: TRBV4-1; D gene: -; J gene: TRBJ2-1; CDR3 protein: CASGSTYNEQFF; CDR3 DNA: TGCGCCAGTGGGTCGACATACAATGAGCAGTTCTTC
clone size: -; V gene: TRBV18; D gene: -; J gene: TRBJ2-1; CDR3 protein: CASSPQFLTNEQFF; CDR3 DNA: TGTGCCAGCTCACCACAGTTCCTCACCAATGAGCAGTTCTTC
clone size: once; V gene: TRBV5-6; D gene: TRBD2; J gene: TRBJ2-7; CDR3 protein: CASRLSGSGYEQYF; CDR3 DNA: TGTGCCAGCAGGTTAAGCGGGAGTGGGTACGAGCAGTACTTC
clone size: -; V gene: TRBV10-3; D gene: TRBD2; J gene: TRBJ2-3; CDR3 protein: CATRQGAGGLTDTQYF; CDR3 DNA: TGTGCCACCCGTCAAGGGGCGGGAGGGCTCACAGATACGCAGTATTTT
clone size: -; V gene: TRBV2; D gene: -; J gene: TRBJ2-1; CDR3 protein: CASRRSGVEQFF; CDR3 DNA: TGTGCCAGCAGGCGATCGGGAGTTGAGCAGTTCTTC
clone size: -; V gene: TRBV2; D gene: -; J gene: TRBJ2-1; CDR3 protein: CASSLGRDNEQFF; CDR3 DNA: TGTGCCAGCAGTTTGGGAAGGGACAATGAGCAGTTCTTC
clone size: few; V gene: TRBV6-4; D gene: -; J gene: TRBJ2-7; CDR3 protein: CASSDALSYEQYF; CDR3 DNA: TGTGCCAGCAGTGATGCCCTCTCCTACGAGCAGTACTTC
clone size: once; V gene: TRBV4-1; D gene: -; J gene: TRBJ1-5; CDR3 protein: CASSQEVAVSNQPQHF; CDR3 DNA: TGCGCCAGCAGCCAAGAGGTGGCGGTTAGCAATCAGCCCCAGCATTTT
clone size: -; V gene: TRBV10-3; D gene: -; J gene: TRBJ1-1; CDR3 protein: CAIRDTSSNTEAFF; CDR3 DNA: TGTGCCATCAGAGACACATCTTCGAACACTGAAGCTTTCTTT
clone size: -; V gene: TRBV7-6; D gene: -; J gene: TRBJ2-6; CDR3 protein: CASRSLGGGVGSGANVLTF; CDR3 DNA: TGTGCCAGCAGGAGCTTAGGCGGAGGAGTCGGCTCTGGGGCCAACGTCCTGACTTTC